This T cell receptor (beta chain) was observed in a study of regulatory T cells in long-lasting Graves disease. Germline V gene lookup returns CDR1 MDHEN and CDR2 SYDVKM. The CDR3 consists of 15 residues. V lost 7 bases, J lost 1 base, and 16 bases lay in between. Ten or more counts support this clonotype. Its specificity is unknown. Described time point: newly diagnosed GD, antithyroid drugs for less than 3 months. Following extraction of RNA from PBMCs, that RNA was used to make the TCR library. Libraries of TCR beta came from iRepertoire HTBI primers plus Arm-PCR of CDR3 regions. TCRdb itself ran the multiplex PCR reads through MiXCR, one entry per CDR3 protein. This sample has about 420,000 distinct CDR3 sequences; roughly 15% occur once, and the top ten carry around a quarter. General study findings and limits: Because few samples were included, accuracy may have been lower. Persistent disease samples used TRBV28, TRBJ1-2 and TRBJ2-5 preferentially.

The data also belong to a second study, concerning T cells in Graves' hyperthyroidism and ophthalmopathy.

The receptor's source is a woman between 18 and 29 years old with Graves disease. The chain combines TRBV28 with TRBJ1-1; possibly TRBD1 for D (6 bases). The sequenced sample was peripheral blood mononuclear cells (PBMCs), obtained at new diagnosis, from a patient treated with antithyroid drugs. The CDR3 protein is CASTVGGAGNTEAFF. In DNA, the CDR3 is TGTGCCAGCACCGTTGGGGGGGCCGGGAACACTGAAGCTTTCTTT.